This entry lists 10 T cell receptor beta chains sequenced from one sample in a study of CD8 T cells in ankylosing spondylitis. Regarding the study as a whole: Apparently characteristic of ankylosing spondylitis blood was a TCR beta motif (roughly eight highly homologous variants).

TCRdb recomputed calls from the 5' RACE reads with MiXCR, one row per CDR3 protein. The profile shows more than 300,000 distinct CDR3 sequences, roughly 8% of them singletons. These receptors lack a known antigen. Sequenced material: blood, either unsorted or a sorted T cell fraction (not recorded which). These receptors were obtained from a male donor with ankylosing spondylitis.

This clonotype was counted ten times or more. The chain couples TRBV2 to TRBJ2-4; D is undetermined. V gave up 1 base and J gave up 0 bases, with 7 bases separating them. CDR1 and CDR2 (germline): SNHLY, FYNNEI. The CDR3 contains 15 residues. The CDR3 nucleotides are TGTGCCAGCAGTGAAGGGTTCGTAGCCAAAAACATTCAGTACTTC. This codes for CASSEGFVAKNIQYF. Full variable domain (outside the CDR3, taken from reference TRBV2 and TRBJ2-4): EPEVTQTPSHQVTQMGQEVILRCVPISNHLYFYWYRQILGQKVEFLVSFYNNEISEKSEIFDDQFSVERPDGSNFTLKIRSTKLEDSAMYFCASSEGFVAKNIQYFGAGTRLSVL.

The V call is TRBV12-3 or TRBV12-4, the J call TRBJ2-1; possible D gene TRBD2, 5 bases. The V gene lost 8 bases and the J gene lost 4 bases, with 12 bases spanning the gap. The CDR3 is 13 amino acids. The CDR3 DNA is TGTGCCAGCCGCGAGCGGTATTACAATGAGCAGTTCTTC. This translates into CASRERYYNEQFF.

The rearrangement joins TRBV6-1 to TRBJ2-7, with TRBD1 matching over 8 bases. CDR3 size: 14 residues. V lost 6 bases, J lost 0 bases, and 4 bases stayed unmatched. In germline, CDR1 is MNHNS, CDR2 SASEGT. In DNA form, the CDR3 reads TGTGCCAGCAGGTGGACAGGGAGCTCCTACGAGCAGTACTTC. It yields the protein CASRWTGSSYEQYF.

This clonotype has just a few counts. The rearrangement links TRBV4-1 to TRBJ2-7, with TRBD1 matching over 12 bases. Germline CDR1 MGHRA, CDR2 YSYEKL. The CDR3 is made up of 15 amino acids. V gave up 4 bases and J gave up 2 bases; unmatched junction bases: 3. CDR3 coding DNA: TGCGCCAGCAGCCTTAGGGACAGGGGGCCCTACGAGCAGTACTTC. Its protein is CASSLRDRGPYEQYF.

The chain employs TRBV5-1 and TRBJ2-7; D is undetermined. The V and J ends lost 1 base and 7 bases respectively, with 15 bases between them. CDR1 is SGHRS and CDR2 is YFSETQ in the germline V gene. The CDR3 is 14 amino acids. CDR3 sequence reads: CASSLLGLNKEQYF. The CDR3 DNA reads TGCGCCAGCAGCTTGTTGGGCCTCAACAAGGAGCAGTACTTC.

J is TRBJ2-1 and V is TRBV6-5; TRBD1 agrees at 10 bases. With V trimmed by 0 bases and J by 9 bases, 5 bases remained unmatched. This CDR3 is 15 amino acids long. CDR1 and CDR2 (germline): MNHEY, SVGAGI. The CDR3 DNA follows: TGTGCCAGCAGTTACTCCGGGACAGGGGAGGGTGAGCAGTTCTTC. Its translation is CASSYSGTGEGEQFF.

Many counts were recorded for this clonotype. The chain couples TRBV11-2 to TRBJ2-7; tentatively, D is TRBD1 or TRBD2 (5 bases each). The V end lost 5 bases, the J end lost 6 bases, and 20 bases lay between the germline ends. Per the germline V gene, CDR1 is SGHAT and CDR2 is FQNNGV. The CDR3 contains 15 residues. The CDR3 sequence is CASSLAGTETSEQYF. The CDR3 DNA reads TGTGCCAGCAGCCTCGCCGGGACGGAGACGAGCGAGCAGTACTTC. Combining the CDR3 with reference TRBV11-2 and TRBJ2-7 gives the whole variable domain EAGVAQSPRYKIIEKRQSVAFWCNPISGHATLYWYQQILGQGPKLLIQFQNNGVVDDSQLPKDRFSAERLKGVDSTLKIQPAKLEDSAVYLCASSLAGTETSEQYFGPGTRLTVT.

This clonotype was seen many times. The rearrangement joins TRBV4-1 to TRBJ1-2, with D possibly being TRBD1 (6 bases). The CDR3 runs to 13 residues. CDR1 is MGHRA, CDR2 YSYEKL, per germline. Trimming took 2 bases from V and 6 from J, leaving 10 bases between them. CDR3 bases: TGCGCCAGCAGCCAAACAGGGTGGGATGGCTACACCTTC. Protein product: CASSQTGWDGYTF.

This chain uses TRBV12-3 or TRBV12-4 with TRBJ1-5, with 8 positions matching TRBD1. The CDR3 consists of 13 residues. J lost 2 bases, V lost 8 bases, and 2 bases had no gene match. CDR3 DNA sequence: TGTGCCAGCCAGGGGGCCGGCAATCAGCCCCAGCATTTT. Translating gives CASQGAGNQPQHF.

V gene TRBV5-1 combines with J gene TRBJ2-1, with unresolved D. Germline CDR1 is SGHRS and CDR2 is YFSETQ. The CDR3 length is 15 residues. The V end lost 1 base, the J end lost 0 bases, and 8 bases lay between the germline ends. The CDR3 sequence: CASSLQGVSYNEQFF. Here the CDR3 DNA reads TGCGCCAGCAGCTTGCAAGGTGTCTCCTACAATGAGCAGTTCTTC.